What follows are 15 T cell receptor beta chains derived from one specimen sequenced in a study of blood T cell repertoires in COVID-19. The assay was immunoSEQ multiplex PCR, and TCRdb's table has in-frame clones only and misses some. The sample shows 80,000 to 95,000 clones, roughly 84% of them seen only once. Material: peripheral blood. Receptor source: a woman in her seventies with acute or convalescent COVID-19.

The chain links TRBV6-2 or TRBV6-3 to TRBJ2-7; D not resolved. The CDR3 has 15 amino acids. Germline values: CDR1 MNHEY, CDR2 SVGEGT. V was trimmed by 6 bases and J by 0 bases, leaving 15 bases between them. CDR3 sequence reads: CASSHRLGSSYEQYV. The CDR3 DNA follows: TGTGCCAGCAGCCATAGACTGGGTAGCTCCTACGAGCAGTACGTC.

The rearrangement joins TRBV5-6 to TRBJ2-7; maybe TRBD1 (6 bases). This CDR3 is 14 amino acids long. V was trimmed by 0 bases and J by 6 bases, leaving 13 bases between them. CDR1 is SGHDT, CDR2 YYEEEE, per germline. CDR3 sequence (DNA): TGTGCCAGCAGCTTGGTGGCAGGGGCAGGCGAGCAGTACGTC. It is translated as CASSLVAGAGEQYV.

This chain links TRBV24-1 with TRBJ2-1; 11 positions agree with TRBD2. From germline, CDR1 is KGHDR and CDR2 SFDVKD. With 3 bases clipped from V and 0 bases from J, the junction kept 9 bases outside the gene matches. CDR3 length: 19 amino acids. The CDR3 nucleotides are TGTGCCACCAGTGATACTAGCGGGGGCCCCTGGGGCTCCTACAATGAGCAGTTCTTC. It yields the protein CATSDTSGGPWGSYNEQFF.

CDR3 sequence: CASSVEGVPGNTIYF. In DNA, the CDR3 is TGTGCCAGCAGCGTAGAGGGGGTACCTGGAAACACCATATATTTT. The V call is TRBV9, the J call TRBJ1-3; weak D call: TRBD1 (6 bases). The V end lost 0 bases, the J end lost 2 bases, and 9 bases lay between the germline ends. Germline CDR1 is SGDLS and CDR2 is YYNGEE. CDR3 length: 15 residues.

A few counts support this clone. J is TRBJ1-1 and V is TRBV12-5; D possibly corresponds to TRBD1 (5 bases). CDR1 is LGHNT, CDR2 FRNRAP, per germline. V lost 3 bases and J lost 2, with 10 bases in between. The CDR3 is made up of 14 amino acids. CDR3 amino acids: CASGFWGGNTEAFF. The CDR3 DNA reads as TGTGCTAGTGGTTTTTGGGGGGGTAACACTGAAGCTTTCTTT.

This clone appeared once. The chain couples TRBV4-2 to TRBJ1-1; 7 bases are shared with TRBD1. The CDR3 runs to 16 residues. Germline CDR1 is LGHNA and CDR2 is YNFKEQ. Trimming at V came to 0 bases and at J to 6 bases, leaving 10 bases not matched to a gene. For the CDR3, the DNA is TGTGCCAGCAGCCAAGATCGTGGGACAGTGGGGTCTGAAGCTTTCTTT. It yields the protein CASSQDRGTVGSEAFF.

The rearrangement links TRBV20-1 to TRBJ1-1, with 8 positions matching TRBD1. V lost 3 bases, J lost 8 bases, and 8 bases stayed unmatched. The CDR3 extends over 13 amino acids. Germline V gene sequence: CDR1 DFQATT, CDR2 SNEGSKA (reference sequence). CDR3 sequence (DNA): TGCAGTGCTAGTCTGACAGGGGACTTCGAAGCTTTCTTT. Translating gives CSASLTGDFEAFF.

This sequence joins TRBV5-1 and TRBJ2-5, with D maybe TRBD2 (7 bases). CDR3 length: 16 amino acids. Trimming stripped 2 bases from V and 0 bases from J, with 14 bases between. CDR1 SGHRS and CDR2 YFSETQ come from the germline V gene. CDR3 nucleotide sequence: TGCGCCAGCAGCTTCGACGGGGGGCTGTACCAAGAGACCCAGTACTTC. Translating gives CASSFDGGLYQETQYF.

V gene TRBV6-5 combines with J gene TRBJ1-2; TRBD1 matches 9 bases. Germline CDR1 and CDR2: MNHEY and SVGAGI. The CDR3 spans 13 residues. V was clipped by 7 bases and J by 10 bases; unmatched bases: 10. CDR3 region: CASMLPGQGVYTF. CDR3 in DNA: TGTGCCAGCATGCTCCCGGGACAGGGTGTCTACACCTTC.

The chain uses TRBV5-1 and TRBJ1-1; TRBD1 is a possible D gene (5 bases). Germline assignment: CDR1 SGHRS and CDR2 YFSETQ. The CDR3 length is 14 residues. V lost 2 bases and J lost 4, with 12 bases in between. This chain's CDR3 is CASSFGGGTTEAFF. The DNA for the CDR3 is TGCGCCAGCAGCTTTGGTGGGGGGACCACTGAAGCTTTCTTT.

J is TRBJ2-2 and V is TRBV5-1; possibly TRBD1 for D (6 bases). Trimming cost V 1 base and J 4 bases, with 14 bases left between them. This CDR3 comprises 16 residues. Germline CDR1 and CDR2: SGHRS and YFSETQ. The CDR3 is CASSLRPGQITGELFF. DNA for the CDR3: TGCGCCAGCAGCTTGCGACCGGGACAAATCACCGGGGAGCTGTTTTTT.

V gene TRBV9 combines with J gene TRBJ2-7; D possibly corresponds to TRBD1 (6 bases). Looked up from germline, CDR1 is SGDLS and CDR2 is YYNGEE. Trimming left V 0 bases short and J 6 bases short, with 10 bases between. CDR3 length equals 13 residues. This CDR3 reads CASSVATGSEQYV. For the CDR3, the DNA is TGTGCCAGCAGCGTAGCAACAGGGTCCGAGCAGTACGTC.

CDR3 residues: CASSENRGAGETQYF. The CDR3 bases are TGCGCCAGCAGTGAAAACCGGGGGGCCGGTGAGACCCAGTACTTC. The J gene is TRBJ2-5, the V gene TRBV10-2; D is possibly TRBD2 (7 bases). Germline V gene data show CDR1 as WSHSY and CDR2 as SAAADI. The CDR3 consists of 15 residues. The V gene lost 3 bases and the J gene lost 5 bases, with 16 bases spanning the gap.

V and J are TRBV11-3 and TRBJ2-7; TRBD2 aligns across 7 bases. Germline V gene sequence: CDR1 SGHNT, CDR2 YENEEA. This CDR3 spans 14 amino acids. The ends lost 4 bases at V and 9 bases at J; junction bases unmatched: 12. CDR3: CASSWRGGQSGQYV. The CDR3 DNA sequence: TGTGCCAGCAGCTGGCGGGGAGGGCAGAGCGGGCAGTACGTC.

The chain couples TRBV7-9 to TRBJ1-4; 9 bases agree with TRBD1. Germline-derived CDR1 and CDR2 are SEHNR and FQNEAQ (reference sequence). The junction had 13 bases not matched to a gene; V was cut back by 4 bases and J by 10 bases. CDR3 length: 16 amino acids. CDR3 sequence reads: CASSSYYRDREGKLFF. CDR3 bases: TGTGCCAGCAGCTCCTATTACCGGGACAGGGAGGGAAAACTGTTTTTT.